The rows below give T cell receptor beta chains drawn from one sample of a study of cytomegalovirus exposure and HLA in healthy donors. Clones were read by immunoSEQ multiplex PCR, and TCRdb kept only the in-frame ones, dropping some. The sample holds about 94,000 clones; approximately 80% are singletons and the top ten take about 9.4%. Sequenced sample: PBMCs. The receptor set was obtained from a human donor in good health. The CDR3 runs from the conserved cysteine through the conserved F or W. The D gene is left open where the match is weak. For some rows the clone size is stated as once, few or many, or as a class when expanded; others skip it.

cdr3_aa: CASSPTLGTGAFEQFF; cdr3_nt: TGTGCCAGCAGCCCAACCCTAGGGACAGGGGCTTTCGAGCAGTTCTTC; v_call: TRBV27; clone_size: once; j_call: TRBJ2-1; d_call: TRBD1
cdr3_aa: CASSYTANYGYTF; cdr3_nt: TGTGCCAGCAGCTACACAGCTAACTATGGCTACACCTTC; v_call: TRBV7-2; clone_size: once; j_call: TRBJ1-2; d_call: NA
cdr3_aa: CASSLGRGLTDTQYF; cdr3_nt: TGTGCCAGCAGCTTGGGGCGGGGCCTCACAGATACGCAGTATTTT; v_call: TRBV5-4; clone_size: NA; j_call: TRBJ2-3; d_call: NA
cdr3_aa: CASSQDLRGGGTDTQYF; cdr3_nt: TGTGCCAGCAGCCAAGATCTCCGCGGGGGCGGCACAGATACGCAGTATTTT; v_call: TRBV4-2; clone_size: NA; j_call: TRBJ2-3; d_call: NA
cdr3_aa: CASSTGFASGRTEQFF; cdr3_nt: TGTGCCAGTAGTACAGGATTTGCTTCCGGGAGGACGGAGCAGTTCTTC; v_call: TRBV19; clone_size: NA; j_call: TRBJ2-1; d_call: TRBD2
cdr3_aa: CASTKQGSYGYTF; cdr3_nt: TGTGCCAGCACTAAACAGGGATCCTATGGCTACACCTTC; v_call: TRBV9; clone_size: NA; j_call: TRBJ1-2; d_call: NA
cdr3_aa: CASSRQVNEKLFF; cdr3_nt: TGTGCCAGCAGTCGACAGGTTAATGAAAAACTGTTTTTT; v_call: TRBV14; clone_size: NA; j_call: TRBJ1-4; d_call: NA
cdr3_aa: CASSYLGDSYEQYF; cdr3_nt: TGTGCCAGCAGTTACTTGGGAGACTCCTACGAGCAGTACTTC; v_call: TRBV6-5; clone_size: NA; j_call: TRBJ2-7; d_call: NA
cdr3_aa: CASSSTGVEQPQHF; cdr3_nt: TGTGCCAGCAGCTCAACAGGGGTGGAACAGCCCCAGCATTTT; v_call: TRBV7-9; clone_size: NA; j_call: TRBJ1-5; d_call: TRBD1
cdr3_aa: CASSLGDRLEANYGYTF; cdr3_nt: TGTGCCAGCAGTTTAGGGGACAGACTAGAAGCTAACTATGGCTACACCTTC; v_call: TRBV28; clone_size: NA; j_call: TRBJ1-2; d_call: TRBD1
cdr3_aa: CASSLSVGWRDTEAFF; cdr3_nt: TGTGCCAGCAGTTTATCTGTCGGTTGGAGGGACACTGAAGCTTTCTTT; v_call: TRBV27; clone_size: NA; j_call: TRBJ1-1; d_call: NA
cdr3_aa: CAGGGLNYGYTF; cdr3_nt: TGTGCCGGGGGGGGTCTTAACTATGGCTACACCTTC; v_call: TRBV6-1; clone_size: NA; j_call: TRBJ1-2; d_call: NA
cdr3_aa: CASSPGTGYSNQPQHF; cdr3_nt: TGTGCCAGCTCACCAGGGACAGGGTATAGCAATCAGCCCCAGCATTTT; v_call: TRBV18; clone_size: NA; j_call: TRBJ1-5; d_call: TRBD1
cdr3_aa: CASSPGLQETQYF; cdr3_nt: TGTGCCAGCAGTCCGGGACTTCAAGAGACCCAGTACTTC; v_call: TRBV6-1; clone_size: NA; j_call: TRBJ2-5; d_call: NA
cdr3_aa: CATSRDPGQPQHF; cdr3_nt: TGTGCCACCAGCAGAGATCCAGGGCAGCCCCAGCATTTT; v_call: TRBV15; clone_size: NA; j_call: TRBJ1-5; d_call: NA
cdr3_aa: CASSQPGTNTGELFF; cdr3_nt: TGTGCCAGCAGCCAGCCCGGGACGAACACCGGGGAGCTGTTTTTT; v_call: TRBV4-2; clone_size: NA; j_call: TRBJ2-2; d_call: NA
cdr3_aa: CSSSFFQNTEAFF; cdr3_nt: TGTTCCAGCAGCTTTTTCCAGAACACTGAAGCTTTCTTT; v_call: TRBV7-9; clone_size: NA; j_call: TRBJ1-1; d_call: NA
cdr3_aa: CATAKHQETQYF; cdr3_nt: TGTGCCACAGCGAAGCACCAAGAGACCCAGTACTTC; v_call: TRBV7-2; clone_size: NA; j_call: TRBJ2-5; d_call: NA
cdr3_aa: CASSPTWDRPYEQYF; cdr3_nt: TGTGCCAGCAGCCCGACTTGGGACAGACCCTACGAGCAGTACTTC; v_call: TRBV21-1; clone_size: NA; j_call: TRBJ2-7; d_call: NA
cdr3_aa: CASSPGQGNQPQHF; cdr3_nt: TGTGCCAGCTCACCCGGACAGGGTAATCAGCCCCAGCATTTT; v_call: TRBV18; clone_size: NA; j_call: TRBJ1-5; d_call: TRBD1
cdr3_aa: CASSLTSGVWDEQFF; cdr3_nt: TGCGCCAGCAGCTTGACGAGCGGGGTCTGGGATGAGCAGTTCTTC; v_call: TRBV5-1; clone_size: NA; j_call: TRBJ2-1; d_call: TRBD2
cdr3_aa: CSVVSGTNEQYF; cdr3_nt: TGCAGCGTTGTTTCTGGGACTAACGAGCAGTACTTC; v_call: TRBV29-1; clone_size: NA; j_call: TRBJ2-7; d_call: TRBD2
cdr3_aa: CASRPGTSVTHYEQYF; cdr3_nt: TGTGCCAGCAGACCCGGGACTAGCGTCACTCACTACGAGCAGTACTTC; v_call: TRBV2; clone_size: NA; j_call: TRBJ2-7; d_call: TRBD2
cdr3_aa: CASSLGLAGDNEQFF; cdr3_nt: TGTGCCAGCAGTTTGGGACTAGCGGGAGACAATGAGCAGTTCTTC; v_call: TRBV28; clone_size: NA; j_call: TRBJ2-1; d_call: TRBD2
cdr3_aa: CASSPRTSVYEQYF; cdr3_nt: TGTGCCAGCAGCCCCAGGACTAGCGTATACGAGCAGTACTTC; v_call: TRBV7-2; clone_size: NA; j_call: TRBJ2-7; d_call: TRBD2
cdr3_aa: CASTHFRFSGNTIYF; cdr3_nt: TGTGCCAGCACCCACTTTCGGTTCTCTGGAAACACCATATATTTT; v_call: TRBV11-2; clone_size: NA; j_call: TRBJ1-3; d_call: NA
cdr3_aa: CASTWAGRGTEAFF; cdr3_nt: TGTGCCAGTACCTGGGCAGGTCGGGGCACTGAAGCTTTCTTT; v_call: TRBV19; clone_size: NA; j_call: TRBJ1-1; d_call: NA
cdr3_aa: CASSVVVGVNTGELFF; cdr3_nt: TGTGCCAGCAGCGTAGTGGTCGGGGTAAACACCGGGGAGCTGTTTTTT; v_call: TRBV9; clone_size: NA; j_call: TRBJ2-2; d_call: NA